The 10 T cell receptor beta chains listed next were all sequenced from one sample in a study of shared T cell receptors in the human thymus. TCRdb's table, derived via immunoSEQ multiplex PCR, lists solely in-frame clones and lacks some. The sample has 700,000 or so clones, approximately 85% seen once. This same sample was also taken into another study, of human thymus T cells.

The sequencing sample was made of thymocytes. Receptors originate from a girl less than two years old with a congenital heart defect.

The chain carries TRBV27 and TRBJ2-5; D uncertain. Germline CDR1 is MNHEY and CDR2 is SMNVEV (reference sequence). CDR3 size: 15 residues. Between the trimmed V and J ends, which lost 2 bases and 2 bases, there was a span of 12 bases. The CDR3 nucleotides read TGTGCCAGCAGTTTAGGGCACTTGATACAAGAGACCCAGTACTTC. This codes for CASSLGHLIQETQYF.

This chain connects TRBV6-1 to TRBJ1-2, with unresolved D. CDR3 size: 13 residues. Trimming took off 7 bases at V and 8 bases at J, with 17 bases between the two ends. In germline, CDR1 is MNHNS, CDR2 SASEGT. CDR3 amino acids: CASKETPARGYTF. Written as DNA, the CDR3 is TGTGCCAGCAAAGAAACCCCCGCGAGAGGCTACACCTTC.

V is TRBV9 and J is TRBJ2-5; maybe TRBD2 (6 bases). The length of the CDR3 is 13 residues. Germline loops: CDR1 SGDLS, CDR2 YYNGEE. Trimming pared 2 bases from V and 3 bases from J, leaving 8 bases between. CDR3 residues: CASSVGGEETQYF. CDR3 coding DNA: TGTGCCAGCAGCGTGGGCGGGGAAGAGACCCAGTACTTC.

The rearrangement joins TRBV7-8 to TRBJ2-2; TRBD2 is a possible D gene (7 bases). CDR3 length equals 18 residues. Germline V gene sequence: CDR1 SGHVS, CDR2 FQNEAQ. V shed 1 base and J shed 3 bases, with 18 bases lying between them. The DNA for the CDR3 is TGTGCCAGCAGCTTAGACTTGAGGGGGGGGCGGGACACCGGGGAGCTGTTTTTT. Translating it yields CASSLDLRGGRDTGELFF. Full variable domain (rest looked up from reference TRBV7-8 and TRBJ2-2): GAGVSQSPRYKVAKRGQDVALRCDPISGHVSLFWYQQALGQGPEFLTYFQNEAQLDKSGLPSDRFFAERPEGSVSTLKIQRTQQEDSAVYLCASSLDLRGGRDTGELFFGEGSRLTVL.

The DNA for the CDR3 is TGCGCCAGCAGCCAAGGTCCGCCGGGACAGGGCTCGGTCTATGGCTACACCTTC. This encodes CASSQGPPGQGSVYGYTF. V is TRBV4-1 and J is TRBJ1-2, with TRBD1 identical over 9 bases. Unmatched junction bases numbered 13, after V lost 1 base and J lost 4 bases. CDR3 length: 18 amino acids. Germline values: CDR1 MGHRA, CDR2 YSYEKL.

The chain employs TRBV14 and TRBJ2-2; TRBD2 is a possible D gene (5 bases). The germline CDR1 and CDR2 sequences are SGHDN and FVKESK. Trimming stripped 2 bases from V and 6 bases from J, with 13 bases between. CDR3 length equals 15 residues. Here the CDR3 reads CASSQRGMVAGELFF. CDR3 sequence (DNA): TGTGCCAGCAGCCAACGGGGAATGGTTGCCGGGGAGCTGTTTTTT.

The chain is built from TRBV6-1 and TRBJ2-7, with TRBD2 identical over 7 bases. Trimming took 0 bases from V and 1 from J; bases not matched to a gene: 3. There are 15 residues in the CDR3. Per the germline V gene, CDR1 is MNHNS and CDR2 is SASEGT. As DNA, the CDR3 is TGTGCCAGCAGTGAAGCGGGGGGACTATCCTACGAGCAGTACTTC. Its protein is CASSEAGGLSYEQYF.

This clone is a singleton in its sample. The chain has TRBV19 and TRBJ2-1; 10 bases fit TRBD2. Trimming took 3 bases from V and 5 from J; bases not matched to a gene: 4. Germline CDR1 and CDR2: LNHDA and SQIVND (reference sequence). This CDR3 comprises 15 residues. Here the CDR3 DNA reads TGTGCCAGTAGTATCTCAGCGGGGGGGCACAATGAGCAGTTCTTC. Translation gives CASSISAGGHNEQFF.

The rearrangement joins TRBV20-1 to TRBJ1-2, with D possibly TRBD1 on 5 matching bases. CDR1 and CDR2 from the germline V gene are DFQATT and SNEGSKA (reference sequence). This CDR3 has 11 amino acids. V was clipped by 3 bases and J by 8 bases, with 10 bases between them. This chain's CDR3 is CSASGAGGYTF. CDR3 in DNA: TGCAGTGCTAGTGGGGCCGGAGGCTACACCTTC.

The chain joins TRBV5-8 to TRBJ1-6; perhaps TRBD1 as D (6 bases). The V end lost 0 bases, the J end lost 8 bases, and 12 bases lay between the germline ends. Per the germline V gene, CDR1 is SGHTS and CDR2 is YDEGEE. The CDR3 has 15 residues. Here the CDR3 DNA reads TGTGCCAGCAGCTTGGGAGGGGGATGGGATTCACCCCTCCACTTT. Translation gives CASSLGGGWDSPLHF.